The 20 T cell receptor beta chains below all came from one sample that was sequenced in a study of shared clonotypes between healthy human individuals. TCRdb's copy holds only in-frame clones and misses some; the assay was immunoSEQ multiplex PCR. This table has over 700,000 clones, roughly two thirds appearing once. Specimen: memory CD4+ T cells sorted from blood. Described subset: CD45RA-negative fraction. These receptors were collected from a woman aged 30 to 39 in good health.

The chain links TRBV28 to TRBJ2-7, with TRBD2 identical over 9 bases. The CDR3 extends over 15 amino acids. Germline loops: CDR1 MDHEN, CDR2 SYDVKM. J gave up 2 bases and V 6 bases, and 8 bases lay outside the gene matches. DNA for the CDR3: TGTGCCAGCAGATCAAGAGTAGCGGGAGCCTACGAGCAGTACTTC. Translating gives CASRSRVAGAYEQYF.

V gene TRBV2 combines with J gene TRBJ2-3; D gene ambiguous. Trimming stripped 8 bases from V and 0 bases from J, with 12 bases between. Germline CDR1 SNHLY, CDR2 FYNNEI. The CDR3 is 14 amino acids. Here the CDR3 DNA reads TGTGCCAGCGTTAGTCCCACTAGCACAGATACGCAGTATTTT. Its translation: CASVSPTSTDTQYF.

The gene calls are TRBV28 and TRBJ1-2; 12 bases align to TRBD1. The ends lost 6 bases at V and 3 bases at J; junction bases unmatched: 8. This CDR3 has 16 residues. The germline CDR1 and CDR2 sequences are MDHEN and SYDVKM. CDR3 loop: CASRGGTGGSHYGYTF. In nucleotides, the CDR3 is TGTGCCAGCAGGGGTGGGACAGGGGGCTCTCACTATGGCTACACCTTC.

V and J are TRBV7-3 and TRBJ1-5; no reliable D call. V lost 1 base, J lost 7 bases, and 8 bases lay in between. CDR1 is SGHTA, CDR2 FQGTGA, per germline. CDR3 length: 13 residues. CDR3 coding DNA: TGTGCCAGCAGCTTAAAGGGTGGCCAGCCCCAGCATTTT. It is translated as CASSLKGGQPQHF.

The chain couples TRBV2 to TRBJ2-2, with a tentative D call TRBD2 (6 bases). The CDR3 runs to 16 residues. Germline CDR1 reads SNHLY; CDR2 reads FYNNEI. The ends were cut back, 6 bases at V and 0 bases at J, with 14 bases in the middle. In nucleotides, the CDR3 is TGTGCCAGCAGACACGGAGGGACTTCGAACACCGGGGAGCTGTTTTTT. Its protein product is CASRHGGTSNTGELFF. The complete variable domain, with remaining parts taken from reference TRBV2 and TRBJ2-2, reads EPEVTQTPSHQVTQMGQEVILRCVPISNHLYFYWYRQILGQKVEFLVSFYNNEISEKSEIFDDQFSVERPDGSNFTLKIRSTKLEDSAMYFCASRHGGTSNTGELFFGEGSRLTVL.

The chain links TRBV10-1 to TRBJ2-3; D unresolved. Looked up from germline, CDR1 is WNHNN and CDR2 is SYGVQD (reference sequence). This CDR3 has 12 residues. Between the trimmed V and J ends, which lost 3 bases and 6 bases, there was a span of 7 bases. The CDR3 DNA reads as TGCGCCAGCAGTGACCCCGAGGATACGCAGTATTTT. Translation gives CASSDPEDTQYF.

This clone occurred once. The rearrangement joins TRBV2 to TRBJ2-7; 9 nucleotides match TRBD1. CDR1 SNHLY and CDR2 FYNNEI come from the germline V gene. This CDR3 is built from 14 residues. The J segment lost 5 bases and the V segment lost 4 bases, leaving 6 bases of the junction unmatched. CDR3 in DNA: TGTGCCAGCAGTGTAAGGACAGGGGAGAACGAGCAGTACTTC. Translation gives CASSVRTGENEQYF.

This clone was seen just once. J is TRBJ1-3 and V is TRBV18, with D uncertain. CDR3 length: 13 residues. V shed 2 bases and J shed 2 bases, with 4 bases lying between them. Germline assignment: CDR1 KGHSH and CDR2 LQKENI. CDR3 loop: CASSPGAGNTIYF. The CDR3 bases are TGTGCCAGCTCACCAGGGGCTGGAAACACCATATATTTT.

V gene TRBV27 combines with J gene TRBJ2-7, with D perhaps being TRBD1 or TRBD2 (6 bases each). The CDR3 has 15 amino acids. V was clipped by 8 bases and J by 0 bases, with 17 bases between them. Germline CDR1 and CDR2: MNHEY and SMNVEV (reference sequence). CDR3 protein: CASRGQEGGSYEQYF. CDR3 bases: TGTGCCAGCCGAGGCCAAGAGGGGGGCTCCTACGAGCAGTACTTC.

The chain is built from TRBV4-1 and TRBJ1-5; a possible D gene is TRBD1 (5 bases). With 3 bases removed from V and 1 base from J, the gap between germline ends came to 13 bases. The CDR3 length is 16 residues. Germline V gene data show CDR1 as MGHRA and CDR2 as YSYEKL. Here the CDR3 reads CASSQTRGSSNQPQHF. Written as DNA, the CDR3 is TGCGCCAGCAGCCAGACAAGGGGTTCCAGCAATCAGCCCCAGCATTTT.

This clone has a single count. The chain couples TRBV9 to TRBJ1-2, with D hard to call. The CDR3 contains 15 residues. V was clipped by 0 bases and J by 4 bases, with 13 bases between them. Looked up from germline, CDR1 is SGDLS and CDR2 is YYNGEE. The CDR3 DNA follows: TGTGCCAGCAGCGTAGCCGGTACCCGGGGCTATGGCTACACCTTC. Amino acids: CASSVAGTRGYGYTF. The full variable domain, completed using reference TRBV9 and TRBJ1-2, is DSGVTQTPKHLITATGQRVTLRCSPRSGDLSVYWYQQSLDQGLQFLIQYYNGEERAKGNILERFSAQQFPDLHSELNLSSLELGDSALYFCASSVAGTRGYGYTFGSGTRLTVV.

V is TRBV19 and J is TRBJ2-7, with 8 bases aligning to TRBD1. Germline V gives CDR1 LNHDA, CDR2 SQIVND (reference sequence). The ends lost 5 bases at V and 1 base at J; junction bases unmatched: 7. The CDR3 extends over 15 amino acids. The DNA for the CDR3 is TGTGCCAGTAGTGCCCAACAGGGGGTTTCCTACGAGCAGTACTTC. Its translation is CASSAQQGVSYEQYF.

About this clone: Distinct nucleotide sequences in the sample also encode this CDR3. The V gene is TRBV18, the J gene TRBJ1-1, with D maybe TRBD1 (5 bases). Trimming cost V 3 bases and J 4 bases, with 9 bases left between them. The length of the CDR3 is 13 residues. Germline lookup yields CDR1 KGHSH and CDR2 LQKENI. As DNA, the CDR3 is TGTGCCAGCTCACCGAGGGGCGGCACTGAAGCTTTCTTT. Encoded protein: CASSPRGGTEAFF.

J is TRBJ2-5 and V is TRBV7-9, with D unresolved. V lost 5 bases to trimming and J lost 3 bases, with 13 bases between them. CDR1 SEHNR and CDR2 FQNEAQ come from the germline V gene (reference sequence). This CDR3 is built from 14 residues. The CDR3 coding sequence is TGTGCCAGCAGCCCCTCTAATGCTGAAGAGACCCAGTACTTC. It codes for CASSPSNAEETQYF.

CDR3 region: CASSRRLDTDTQYF. CDR3 nucleotides: TGCGCCAGCAGCCGGAGGCTCGACACAGATACGCAGTATTTT. The chain employs TRBV4-1 and TRBJ2-3; a possible D gene is TRBD2 (5 bases). V dropped 4 bases and J dropped 2 bases, with 10 bases sitting between them. Germline V gene sequence: CDR1 MGHRA, CDR2 YSYEKL. The CDR3 is made up of 14 amino acids.

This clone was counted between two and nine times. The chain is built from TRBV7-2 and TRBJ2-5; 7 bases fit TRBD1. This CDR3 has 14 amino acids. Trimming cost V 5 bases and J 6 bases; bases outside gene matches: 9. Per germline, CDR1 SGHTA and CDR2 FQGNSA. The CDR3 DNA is TGTGCCAGCAGCCCCTACGGACAGGAACAGACCCAGTACTTC. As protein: CASSPYGQEQTQYF.

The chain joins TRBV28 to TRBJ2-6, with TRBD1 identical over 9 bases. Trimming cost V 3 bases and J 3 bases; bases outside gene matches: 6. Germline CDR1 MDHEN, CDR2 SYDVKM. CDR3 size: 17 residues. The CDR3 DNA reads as TGTGCCAGCAGTTTTTTACAGGGGGCCCGTGGGGCCAACGTCCTGACTTTC. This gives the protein CASSFLQGARGANVLTF.

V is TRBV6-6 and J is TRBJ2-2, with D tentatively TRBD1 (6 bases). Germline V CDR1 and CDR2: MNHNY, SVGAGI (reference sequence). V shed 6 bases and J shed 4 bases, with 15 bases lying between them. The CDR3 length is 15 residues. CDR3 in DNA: TGTGCCAGCAGGGGCCCGACAGGACCCACCGGGGAGCTGTTTTTT. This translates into CASRGPTGPTGELFF.

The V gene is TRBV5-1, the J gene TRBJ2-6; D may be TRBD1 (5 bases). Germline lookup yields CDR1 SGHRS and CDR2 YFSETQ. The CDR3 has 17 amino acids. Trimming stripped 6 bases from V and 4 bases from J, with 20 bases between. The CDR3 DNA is TGCGCCAGCAACCCATCTGCGACAGCACCCGGGGCCAACGTCCTGACTTTC. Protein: CASNPSATAPGANVLTF. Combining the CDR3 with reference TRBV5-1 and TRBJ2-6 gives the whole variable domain KAGVTQTPRYLIKTRGQQVTLSCSPISGHRSVSWYQQTPGQGLQFLFEYFSETQRNKGNFPGRFSGRQFSNSRSEMNVSTLELGDSALYLCASNPSATAPGANVLTFGAGSRLTVL.

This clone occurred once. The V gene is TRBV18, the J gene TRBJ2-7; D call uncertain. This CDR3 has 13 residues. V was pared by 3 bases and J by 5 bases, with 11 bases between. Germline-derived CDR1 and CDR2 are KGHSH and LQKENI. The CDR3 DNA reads TGTGCCAGCTCACCGCCGCACAGCCACGAGCAGTACTTC. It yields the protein CASSPPHSHEQYF.